The 11 T cell receptor beta chains below all came from one sample that was sequenced in a study of control samples from healthy donors and cancer patients. Data came from immunoSEQ multiplex PCR; TCRdb stores just in-frame clones and leaves some out. The table lists approximately 66,000 clones, roughly 90% of them singletons, with around 5.4% in the top ten. Sequenced input: PBMCs. Every receptor here comes from a man aged 55 to 70 with colorectal cancer.

The chain joins TRBV7-6 to TRBJ1-2; a weak D match, TRBD1 (6 bases). Trimming left V 4 bases short and J 4 bases short, with 16 bases between. Per the germline V gene, CDR1 is SGHVS and CDR2 is FNYEAQ. There are 15 residues in the CDR3. This chain's CDR3 is CASSYGQSPVYGYTF. CDR3 bases: TGTGCCAGCAGCTACGGACAGTCTCCTGTCTATGGCTACACCTTC.

This clone appeared a single time. The chain carries TRBV7-9 and TRBJ1-4, with D hard to call. Trimming left V 5 bases short and J 6 bases short, with 13 bases between. Per the germline V gene, CDR1 is SEHNR and CDR2 is FQNEAQ (reference sequence). This CDR3 comprises 14 residues. CDR3 DNA sequence: TGTGCCAGCAGCGTCGCGGTTGCGGATGAAAAACTGTTTTTT. Translation gives CASSVAVADEKLFF.

This clone was counted a single time. The CDR3 loop reads CASSYGVVYEQYF. For the CDR3, the DNA is TGTGCCAGCAGTTACGGGGTGGTCTACGAGCAGTACTTC. This chain uses TRBV6-2 or TRBV6-3 with TRBJ2-7; no clear D gene. The V gene's germline CDR1 is MNHEY and CDR2 SVGEGT. V lost 2 bases to trimming and J lost 3 bases, with 8 bases between them. This CDR3 is built from 13 residues.

The chain carries TRBV7-9 and TRBJ2-5, with 8 bases matching TRBD1. Trimming took 2 bases from V and 2 from J; bases not matched to a gene: 4. CDR3 length: 15 amino acids. Looked up from germline, CDR1 is SEHNR and CDR2 is FQNEAQ (reference sequence). CDR3 loop: CASSLWTGSQETQYF. In DNA, the CDR3 is TGTGCCAGCAGCTTATGGACAGGGAGTCAAGAGACCCAGTACTTC.

The sample holds one count of this clone. The chain links TRBV5-4 to TRBJ1-1, with 8 bases lining up with TRBD1. Germline assignment: CDR1 SGHNT and CDR2 YYREEE (reference sequence). This CDR3 is built from 14 residues. J was trimmed by 8 bases and V by 4 bases; bases with no gene match: 10. The CDR3 bases are TGTGCCAGCAGCGATCCCGGGGGACAGGAGGAAGCTTTCTTT. Protein sequence: CASSDPGGQEEAFF.

The table lists this clone with a few counts. The V and J genes are TRBV4-1 and TRBJ1-2, with 9 positions matching TRBD1. The CDR3 has 17 amino acids. CDR1 is MGHRA, CDR2 YSYEKL, per germline. Trimming took 2 bases from V and 4 from J; bases not matched to a gene: 11. The DNA for the CDR3 is TGCGCCAGCAGCCAACTTACCGGGACAGGGCCACCCTATGGCTACACCTTC. Encoded protein: CASSQLTGTGPPYGYTF.

This chain links TRBV5-1 with TRBJ2-1; 8 bases line up with TRBD1. J was trimmed by 8 bases and V by 4 bases; bases with no gene match: 11. From germline, CDR1 is SGHRS and CDR2 YFSETQ. The CDR3 has 15 amino acids. The CDR3 nucleotides read TGCGCCAGCAGCCCCGGACAGGGCCAGGTCCATGAGCAGTTCTTC. As protein: CASSPGQGQVHEQFF.

The chain has TRBV11-2 and TRBJ2-3; 7 positions match TRBD1. This CDR3 region has 16 residues. V lost 5 bases and J lost 2; bases outside the gene matches: 10. The germline V gene encodes CDR1 SGHAT and CDR2 FQNNGV. The CDR3: CASSKQGTRTTDTQYF. The CDR3 nucleotides read TGTGCCAGCAGCAAACAGGGGACACGGACCACAGATACGCAGTATTTT.

The V gene is TRBV14, the J gene TRBJ2-2; 7 positions match TRBD1. Germline CDR1 SGHDN, CDR2 FVKESK. This CDR3 contains 16 residues. Trimming took 1 base from V and 2 from J; bases not matched to a gene: 4. CDR3 sequence: CASSQVGGINTGELFF. CDR3 nucleotides: TGTGCCAGCAGCCAAGTAGGGGGCATTAACACCGGGGAGCTGTTTTTT.

This chain links TRBV5-4 with TRBJ2-7; possibly TRBD1 for D (5 bases). The CDR3 runs to 14 residues. Germline loops: CDR1 SGHNT, CDR2 YYREEE (reference sequence). Trimming shortened V by 3 bases and J by 6 bases, and 16 bases separated the two germline ends. CDR3: CASSSQGARSEQYF. CDR3 DNA: TGTGCCAGCAGCTCTCAGGGCGCGAGGTCCGAGCAGTACTTC. Full variable domain (remainder filled in from reference TRBV5-4 and TRBJ2-7): ETGVTQSPTHLIKTRGQQVTLRCSSQSGHNTVSWYQQALGQGPQFIFQYYREEENGRGNFPPRFSGLQFPNYSSELNVNALELDDSALYLCASSSQGARSEQYFGPGTRLTVT.

This clone was observed a few times. This chain uses TRBV4-2 with TRBJ1-2; D not certain. Looked up from germline, CDR1 is LGHNA and CDR2 is YNFKEQ. CDR3 length: 13 residues. V dropped 1 base and J dropped 3 bases, with 6 bases sitting between them. CDR3: CASSQGHYYGYTF. The CDR3 nucleotides read TGTGCCAGCAGCCAAGGACATTACTATGGCTACACCTTC.